These 23 T cell receptor beta chains were all obtained from the same sample, sequenced in a study of blood T cell repertoires in COVID-19. Repertoires were generated with immunoSEQ multiplex PCR, while TCRdb's copy carries only in-frame clones and drops some. The table records around 350,000 clones, more than 75% of them present only once. The source material was peripheral blood. These receptor sequences come from a human donor in a cohort sampled during active COVID-19.

This clone was seen only once. CDR3 in DNA: TGTGCCATCGGGCAGGGGGCGGTTGGGACCCAGTACTTC. It yields the protein CAIGQGAVGTQYF. The genes are TRBV10-3 and TRBJ2-5, with TRBD1 matching 8 bases. Germline V CDR1 and CDR2: ENHRY, SYGVKD. The V and J ends lost 8 bases and 7 bases, in that order; junction bases with no gene match: 9. The CDR3 loop spans 13 amino acids.

V gene TRBV3-1 (or the pseudogene TRBV3-2) combines with J gene TRBJ2-3; 11 nucleotides match TRBD2. The CDR3 extends over 18 amino acids. V lost 5 bases, J lost 0 bases, and 10 bases stayed unmatched. The germline CDR1 and CDR2 sequences are LGHDT and YNNKEL (reference sequence). This CDR3 reads CASSKQIGTSGSTDTQYF. The CDR3 DNA reads TGTGCCAGCAGCAAACAAATCGGGACTAGCGGAAGCACAGATACGCAGTATTTT.

The genes are TRBV9 and TRBJ1-5; tentatively, D is TRBD1 (5 bases). The CDR3 totals 13 residues. Trimming left V 4 bases short and J 8 bases short, with 13 bases between. CDR1 is SGDLS, CDR2 YYNGEE, per germline. CDR3 sequence reads: CASSLRPGEPQHF. In DNA form, the CDR3 reads TGTGCCAGCAGCCTCCGCCCGGGGGAGCCCCAGCATTTT.

The V and J genes are TRBV5-6 and TRBJ2-3; no clear D. Germline V gene sequence: CDR1 SGHDT, CDR2 YYEEEE. V gave up 1 base and J gave up 6 bases, with 12 bases separating them. The CDR3 totals 14 residues. CDR3 DNA: TGTGCCAGCAGCTTGCGCCTAGTGGCTGATACGCAGTATTTT. It codes for CASSLRLVADTQYF.

The DNA of the CDR3 is TGTGCCAGCAGCTTAGATTCCGGTCAGCCCCAGCATTTT. Translation gives CASSLDSGQPQHF. This chain links TRBV7-6 with TRBJ1-5; D unresolved. Germline assignment: CDR1 SGHVS and CDR2 FNYEAQ. This CDR3 contains 13 residues. Trimming took off 1 base at V and 6 bases at J, with 7 bases between the two ends.

This chain connects TRBV5-1 to TRBJ2-1; TRBD2 might be the D (5 bases). Germline V gene data show CDR1 as SGHRS and CDR2 as YFSETQ. CDR3 size: 14 residues. Trimming left V 5 bases short and J 0 bases short, with 9 bases between. The CDR3 DNA is TGCGCCAGCAGTCGTCTAGCCTCCTACAATGAGCAGTTCTTC. Protein product: CASSRLASYNEQFF.

The V gene is TRBV6-5, the J gene TRBJ1-2; 11 bases fit TRBD1. The CDR3 covers 13 residues. Germline V lookup: CDR1 MNHEY, CDR2 SVGAGI. V trimming: 6 bases; J trimming: 4 bases; junction bases outside the gene matches: 1. The CDR3 reads CASRGTGGYGYTF. The CDR3 DNA reads as TGTGCCAGCAGGGGGACAGGGGGCTATGGCTACACCTTC.

The chain joins TRBV29-1 to TRBJ2-1, with D perhaps matching TRBD2 (6 bases). Germline V gene data show CDR1 as SQVTM and CDR2 as ANQGSEA. CDR3 length: 14 residues. The V and J ends lost 7 bases and 2 bases respectively, with 15 bases between them. The CDR3, as DNA: TGCAGCGCGGATAGCGGAACCCCCTACAATGAGCAGTTCTTC. Translating it yields CSADSGTPYNEQFF.

The CDR3 spells CASSPSGSLTVYNEQFF. The CDR3 DNA sequence: TGTGCCAGCAGCCCTAGCGGTTCACTAACGGTCTACAATGAGCAGTTCTTC. This chain joins TRBV7-3 and TRBJ2-1, with 7 bases matching TRBD2. Germline V lookup: CDR1 SGHTA, CDR2 FQGTGA. V was clipped by 5 bases and J by 3 bases; unmatched bases: 13. The CDR3 has 17 amino acids.

The genes are TRBV7-9 and TRBJ2-3; D unresolved. Looked up from germline, CDR1 is SEHNR and CDR2 is FQNEAQ (reference sequence). CDR3 size: 13 residues. V lost 1 base, J lost 3 bases, and 5 bases lay in between. The CDR3 sequence: CASSLGTTDTQYF. For the CDR3, the DNA is TGTGCCAGCAGCTTAGGAACTACAGATACGCAGTATTTT.

The chain has TRBV28 and TRBJ1-5; 11 bases are shared with TRBD1. The germline CDR1 and CDR2 sequences are MDHEN and SYDVKM. This CDR3 spans 17 amino acids. V shed 6 bases and J 3 bases; nucleotides not matched to a gene: 10. CDR3 in DNA: TGTGCCAGCAGCTATCCCCTCGGACAGGGGGCCAATCAGCCCCAGCATTTT. Encoded protein: CASSYPLGQGANQPQHF.

V usage is TRBV19 and J usage is TRBJ1-3; D is ambiguous. The V end lost 4 bases, the J end lost 1 base, and 14 bases lay between the germline ends. Per the germline V gene, CDR1 is LNHDA and CDR2 is SQIVND (reference sequence). This CDR3 comprises 16 residues. The CDR3: CASSTVTLESGNTIYF. CDR3 sequence (DNA): TGTGCCAGTAGTACCGTCACCCTTGAGTCTGGAAACACCATATATTTT.

This chain's CDR3 is CASSLPRPPAGGSLDTQYF. In DNA, the CDR3 is TGCGCCAGCAGCCTCCCAAGACCTCCAGCGGGGGGATCCCTGGATACGCAGTATTTT. The rearrangement links TRBV4-1 to TRBJ2-3, with 9 bases matching TRBD2. Germline CDR1 and CDR2: MGHRA and YSYEKL. The CDR3 spans 19 residues. After removal of 4 bases from V and 6 bases from J, the junction contained 20 bases not matched to a gene.

The chain recombines TRBV28 with TRBJ2-7, with D unclear. CDR3 length: 12 amino acids. Trimming left V 1 base short and J 6 bases short, with 7 bases between. CDR1 and CDR2 (germline): MDHEN, SYDVKM. The CDR3 protein is CASSLLASEQYF. The DNA of the CDR3 is TGTGCCAGCAGTTTATTGGCCTCCGAGCAGTACTTC.

The gene calls are TRBV9 and TRBJ2-1; 9 nucleotides agree with TRBD2. Germline CDR1 is SGDLS and CDR2 is YYNGEE. The CDR3 has 19 amino acids. V lost 0 bases to trimming and J lost 11 bases; unmatched junction nucleotides: 21. CDR3 in amino acids: CASSVAPVASGNPLNQQFF. In DNA, the CDR3 is TGTGCCAGCAGCGTAGCTCCGGTCGCTAGCGGGAATCCACTCAACCAGCAGTTCTTC.

The rearrangement uses TRBV6-1 and TRBJ1-2; the D is unclear. This CDR3 is built from 14 residues. CDR1 is MNHNS and CDR2 is SASEGT in the germline V gene. V dropped 3 bases and J dropped 5 bases, with 13 bases sitting between them. The CDR3 spells CASSDTAGLYGYTF. The CDR3 DNA follows: TGTGCCAGCAGTGATACAGCGGGCCTATATGGCTACACCTTC.

The chain carries TRBV5-1 and TRBJ1-1; TRBD1 agrees at 7 bases. CDR1 and CDR2 from the germline V gene are SGHRS and YFSETQ. This CDR3 comprises 14 residues. Losses at the gene ends were 5 bases for V and 4 bases for J; bases not matched to a gene: 8. The CDR3 region is CASRLRQGGTEAFF. As DNA, the CDR3 is TGCGCCAGCAGACTTCGACAGGGCGGCACTGAAGCTTTCTTT. Based on the CDR3 plus reference TRBV5-1 and TRBJ1-1, the full variable domain is KAGVTQTPRYLIKTRGQQVTLSCSPISGHRSVSWYQQTPGQGLQFLFEYFSETQRNKGNFPGRFSGRQFSNSRSEMNVSTLELGDSALYLCASRLRQGGTEAFFGQGTRLTVV.

V usage is TRBV15 and J usage is TRBJ1-2; D call uncertain. The V gene's germline CDR1 is LNHNV and CDR2 YYDKDF (reference sequence). V shed 1 base and J shed 4 bases, with 13 bases lying between them. The CDR3 totals 15 residues. The CDR3 DNA follows: TGTGCCACCAGCAGAGCGGTGGGCGCGATCTATGGCTACACCTTC. Amino acid sequence: CATSRAVGAIYGYTF.

The chain combines TRBV19 with TRBJ1-2, with D perhaps TRBD1 (6 bases). Germline V gene sequence: CDR1 LNHDA, CDR2 SQIVND (reference sequence). Trimming pared 3 bases from V and 7 bases from J, leaving 15 bases between. The CDR3 has 14 amino acids. Here the CDR3 DNA reads TGTGCCAGTAGTATTAGTCGGGGGGCCGGTGGCTACACCTTC. This encodes CASSISRGAGGYTF.

The chain carries TRBV30 and TRBJ1-1, with 7 bases that match TRBD1. After removal of 3 bases from V and 8 bases from J, the junction contained 12 bases not matched to a gene. Germline V CDR1 and CDR2: GTSNPN, SVGIG (reference sequence). The length of the CDR3 is 14 residues. The CDR3 protein is CAWSYGTAGREAFF. CDR3 bases: TGTGCCTGGAGCTACGGGACAGCCGGGCGGGAAGCTTTCTTT.

The chain links TRBV19 to TRBJ2-2, with 9 nucleotides matching TRBD1. The CDR3 totals 14 residues. V lost 3 bases to trimming and J lost 5 bases; unmatched junction nucleotides: 1. Germline V gene sequence: CDR1 LNHDA, CDR2 SQIVND (reference sequence). CDR3 amino acids: CASSMGTGTGELFF. In DNA form, the CDR3 reads TGTGCCAGTAGTATGGGGACAGGGACCGGGGAGCTGTTTTTT.

This clone was counted a single time. V is TRBV5-1 and J is TRBJ2-4; TRBD2 is a possible D gene (6 bases). Trimming removed 4 bases at V and 8 bases at J, with 16 bases between. CDR1 SGHRS and CDR2 YFSETQ come from the germline V gene. The CDR3 sequence is 14 residues long. CDR3 sequence (DNA): TGCGCCAGCAGCCCCAGGGCGGGGAGAGACATTCAGTACTTC. It translates to CASSPRAGRDIQYF.

This chain joins TRBV27 and TRBJ2-1, with D possibly being TRBD1 (6 bases). V was cut by 6 bases and J by 0 bases, with 9 bases left in between. CDR3 length equals 14 residues. Germline CDR1 is MNHEY and CDR2 is SMNVEV (reference sequence). CDR3 in amino acids: CASSGQSSYNEQFF. As DNA, the CDR3 is TGTGCCAGCAGCGGACAGAGCTCCTACAATGAGCAGTTCTTC.